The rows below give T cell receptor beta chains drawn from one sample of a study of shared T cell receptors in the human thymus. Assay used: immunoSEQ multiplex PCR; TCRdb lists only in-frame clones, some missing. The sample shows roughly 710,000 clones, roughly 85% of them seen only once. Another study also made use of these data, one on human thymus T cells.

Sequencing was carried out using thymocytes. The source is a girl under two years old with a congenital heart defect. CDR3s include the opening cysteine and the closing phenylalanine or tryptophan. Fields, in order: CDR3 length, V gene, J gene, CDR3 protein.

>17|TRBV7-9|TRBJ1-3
CASSPLGRIFSGNTIYF
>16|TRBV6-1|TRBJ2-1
CASSEVQGSRYNEQFF
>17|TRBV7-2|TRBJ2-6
CASSLDSGGSGANVLTF
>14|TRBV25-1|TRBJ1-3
CASSLGGSGNTIYF
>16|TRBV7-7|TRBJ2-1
CASSPYGTSGVNEQFF
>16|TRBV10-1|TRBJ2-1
CAGYWTSAGYYNEQFF
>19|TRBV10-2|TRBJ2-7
CASSVDRVAGKLSSYEQYF
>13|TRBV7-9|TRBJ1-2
CASSLRTAYGYTF
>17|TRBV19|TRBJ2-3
CASSPGLAGGMADTQYF
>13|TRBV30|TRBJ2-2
CAWLSYYTGELFF